These 6 T cell receptor beta chains originate from one sample sequenced in a study of long-term antiretroviral therapy in people with HIV. Assay version v3.0 of immunoSEQ was used, and it was run at survey level. Repertoires were generated with immunoSEQ multiplex PCR, while TCRdb's copy carries only in-frame clones and drops some. The sample gives under 45,000 clones, 85% to 90% of which show up once; 5.7% is in the top ten. The sample in question was unsorted PBMCs, obtained 3.1 years after starting antiretroviral therapy. The receptors were gathered from a woman aged 45-65 years with HIV.

The chain joins TRBV18 to TRBJ1-2, with 8 bases lining up with TRBD1. Losses at the gene ends were 4 bases for V and 4 bases for J; bases not matched to a gene: 14. The CDR3 has 17 residues. Per the germline V gene, CDR1 is KGHSH and CDR2 is LQKENI. CDR3 residues: CASSQIAGRGRIYGYTF. The CDR3 DNA reads as TGTGCCAGCTCACAAATCGCGGGCAGGGGGCGGATCTATGGCTACACCTTC.

The J gene is TRBJ2-2, the V gene TRBV7-3; TRBD1 matches 7 bases. The germline V gene has CDR1 SGHTA and CDR2 FQGTGA. The CDR3 is 17 residues long. Unmatched junction bases numbered 9, after V lost 0 bases and J lost 5 bases. For the CDR3, the DNA is TGTGCCAGCAGCTTAACGGACCCGGGACAGAGGACCGGGGAGCTGTTTTTT. It specifies CASSLTDPGQRTGELFF.

The chain uses TRBV25-1 and TRBJ2-1, with D possibly being TRBD1 or TRBD2 (6 bases each). This CDR3 has 12 amino acids. The germline gives CDR1 MGHDK, CDR2 SYGVNS. Deletions cut 10 bases from V and 10 bases from J, with 17 bases between. The CDR3 coding sequence is TGTGCCACCCGAGGGGGGCTAGCGGAGCAGTTCTTC. Translating gives CATRGGLAEQFF.

This clone showed up just a few times. This rearrangement joins TRBV7-3 to TRBJ2-1, with 10 bases lining up with TRBD1. Looked up from germline, CDR1 is SGHTA and CDR2 is FQGTGA. The CDR3 sequence is 15 residues long. The trim removed 1 base at V and 6 bases at J, leaving 3 bases unmatched. The CDR3 here is CASSLMGTGANEQFF. The CDR3, as DNA: TGTGCCAGCAGCTTAATGGGGACAGGGGCCAATGAGCAGTTCTTC.

This rearrangement joins TRBV7-2 to TRBJ2-5; D remains unclear. The V gene's germline CDR1 is SGHTA and CDR2 FQGNSA. Trimming took off 6 bases at V and 4 bases at J, with 6 bases between the two ends. The CDR3 covers 11 residues. CDR3 nucleotides: TGTGCCAGCAGAGTGACAGAGACCCAGTACTTC. Translating it yields CASRVTETQYF.

This chain uses TRBV5-1 with TRBJ1-3; TRBD1 agrees at 10 bases. The CDR3 spans 17 residues. CDR1 is SGHRS and CDR2 is YFSETQ in the germline V gene. V trimming: 4 bases; J trimming: 0 bases; junction bases outside the gene matches: 7. The CDR3 spells CASSPGTGAFSGNTIYF. In DNA form, the CDR3 reads TGCGCCAGCAGCCCCGGGACAGGGGCGTTCTCTGGAAACACCATATATTTT.